This passage covers 22 T cell receptor beta chains from one sample sequenced in a study of cytomegalovirus exposure and HLA in healthy donors (TCRdb year 2017). Library generation was performed with the immunoSEQ multiplex PCR assay. The multiplex PCR relied on a mix of 60 forward primers for TCR Vbeta segments and 13 reverse primers for TCR Jbeta segments. In its TCRdb copy, this immuneACCESS table keeps in-frame sequences only and misses some clones. Where compared with another copy, unresolved V genes explain less than half of these, and the others have no known cause. The sample records roughly 170,000 clones, around three quarters of which are singletons. The ten largest clones add up to 0.65% of the sample. Specimen: PBMCs. The source of these receptors is a boy aged 5 to 17 in good health and CMV-seronegative.

The genes are TRBV7-3 and TRBJ2-2, with D possibly matching TRBD1 (6 bases). V dropped 5 bases and J dropped 6 bases, with 13 bases sitting between them. Looked up from germline, CDR1 is SGHTA and CDR2 is FQGTGA. CDR3 size: 14 residues. CDR3 region: CASSQTGGPGELFF. The CDR3 DNA follows: TGTGCCAGCAGCCAGACAGGCGGGCCCGGGGAGCTGTTTTTT.

V is TRBV14 and J is TRBJ1-3; D gene uncertain. The CDR3 is 15 residues long. Germline-derived CDR1 and CDR2 are SGHDN and FVKESK. Trimming cost V 4 bases and J 0 bases, with 10 bases left between them. As DNA, the CDR3 is TGTGCCAGCAGCCCAGGACTTTCCTCTGGAAACACCATATATTTT. Protein: CASSPGLSSGNTIYF.

In its sample, this clone was seen a few times. The V and J genes are TRBV6-6 and TRBJ1-4, with 10 bases aligning to TRBD1. This CDR3 comprises 15 residues. The V segment lost 2 bases and the J segment 8 bases; nucleotides outside the gene matches: 5. Looked up from germline, CDR1 is MNHNY and CDR2 is SVGAGI (reference sequence). Here the CDR3 reads CASSYRDRGKEKLFF. The DNA for the CDR3 is TGTGCCAGCAGTTACCGGGACAGGGGAAAAGAAAAACTGTTTTTT.

The CDR3 sequence is CASSPSAGALYNEQFF. In DNA form, the CDR3 reads TGTGCCAGCAGCCCATCAGCGGGAGCTCTTTACAATGAGCAGTTCTTC. This chain joins TRBV11-3 and TRBJ2-1; 8 positions match TRBD2. The V gene's germline CDR1 is SGHNT and CDR2 YENEEA. The CDR3 runs 16 residues. V shed 5 bases and J 4 bases; nucleotides not matched to a gene: 10.

The chain joins TRBV5-4 to TRBJ2-7, with 9 bases lining up with TRBD2. With 2 bases clipped from V and 3 bases from J, the junction kept 6 bases outside the gene matches. The CDR3 loop spans 15 amino acids. The germline V gene encodes CDR1 SGHNT and CDR2 YYREEE (reference sequence). Here the CDR3 reads CASSFEAGGFYEQYF. The CDR3, as DNA: TGTGCCAGCAGCTTCGAGGCGGGGGGGTTCTACGAGCAGTACTTC.

The chain joins TRBV29-1 to TRBJ1-4; D not certain. The CDR3 runs to 13 residues. The V gene lost 6 bases and the J gene lost 5 bases, with 13 bases spanning the gap. From germline, CDR1 is SQVTM and CDR2 ANQGSEA. The CDR3 sequence is CSVKQTGNEKLFF. Here the CDR3 DNA reads TGCAGCGTCAAGCAGACGGGGAATGAAAAACTGTTTTTT.

This clone has just a few counts. The chain uses TRBV6-6 and TRBJ2-7; 10 bases are shared with TRBD1. The CDR3 covers 14 residues. Looked up from germline, CDR1 is MNHNY and CDR2 is SVGAGI (reference sequence). J gave up 5 bases and V 7 bases, and 8 bases lay outside the gene matches. The DNA of the CDR3 is TGTGCCAGCACCACCCGGGACAGGGGCCACGAGCAGTACTTC. It yields the protein CASTTRDRGHEQYF.

The chain is built from TRBV25-1 and TRBJ2-2; TRBD1 matches 8 bases. Germline CDR1 reads MGHDK; CDR2 reads SYGVNS. This CDR3 has 15 residues. The V gene end was trimmed by 4 bases and the J gene end by 6 bases; junction bases not matched to a gene: 7. This CDR3 is CASSGRQGHPGELFF. The CDR3 region has the DNA TGTGCCAGCAGTGGACGACAGGGGCACCCCGGGGAGCTGTTTTTT.

The rearrangement links TRBV4-2 to TRBJ2-7, with TRBD2 matching over 8 bases. The CDR3 consists of 18 residues. Germline values: CDR1 LGHNA, CDR2 YNFKEQ. V dropped 4 bases and J dropped 3; count of bases not matched to a gene: 17. CDR3 loop: CASSPRGGGNQKIYEQYF. The CDR3 nucleotides read TGTGCCAGCAGCCCTCGGGGGGGCGGGAACCAAAAAATCTACGAGCAGTACTTC.

CDR3 sequence: CASSWHIRETQYF. Here the CDR3 DNA reads TGTGCCAGCAGCTGGCACATTCGAGAGACCCAGTACTTC. The J gene is TRBJ2-5, the V gene TRBV11-3; the D is unclear. Germline V lookup: CDR1 SGHNT, CDR2 YENEEA. V was pared by 4 bases and J by 4 bases, with 10 bases between. There are 13 residues in the CDR3.

The chain employs TRBV19 and TRBJ2-7, with 11 bases aligning to TRBD1. In germline, CDR1 is LNHDA, CDR2 SQIVND (reference sequence). There are 15 residues in the CDR3. J lost 4 bases, V lost 1 base, and 3 bases had no gene match. In DNA, the CDR3 is TGTGCCAGTAGTATAGCCGGGACAGGGGGGTACGAGCAGTACTTC. Protein: CASSIAGTGGYEQYF. The complete variable domain, with remaining parts taken from reference TRBV19 and TRBJ2-7, reads DGGITQSPKYLFRKEGQNVTLSCEQNLNHDAMYWYRQDPGQGLRLIYYSQIVNDFQKGDIAEGYSVSREKKESFPLTVTSAQKNPTAFYLCASSIAGTGGYEQYFGPGTRLTVT.

The chain uses TRBV27 and TRBJ2-7; 7 bases fit TRBD2. J lost 3 bases, V lost 0 bases, and 5 bases had no gene match. Per the germline V gene, CDR1 is MNHEY and CDR2 is SMNVEV (reference sequence). This CDR3 has 15 amino acids. CDR3 protein: CASSLSLAAVYEQYF. Here the CDR3 DNA reads TGTGCCAGCAGTTTATCTCTAGCGGCCGTCTACGAGCAGTACTTC.

This rearrangement joins TRBV7-6 to TRBJ2-3, with TRBD2 matching 8 bases. This CDR3 has 16 amino acids. J lost 1 base, V lost 1 base, and 4 bases had no gene match. Germline V gene data show CDR1 as SGHVS and CDR2 as FNYEAQ. This CDR3 is CASSLGAGGRTDTQYF. Written as DNA, the CDR3 is TGTGCCAGCAGCTTAGGGGCGGGGGGCCGCACAGATACGCAGTATTTT.

This chain joins TRBV11-2 and TRBJ2-3; 9 nucleotides match TRBD2. Germline loops: CDR1 SGHAT, CDR2 FQNNGV. V was pared by 0 bases and J by 7 bases, with 5 bases of the junction left unmatched. CDR3 size: 15 residues. In nucleotides, the CDR3 is TGTGCCAGCAGCTTAGATGGCGGGAGGGAAAATACGCAGTATTTT. It specifies CASSLDGGRENTQYF.

V and J are TRBV19 and TRBJ2-1, with a weak D call TRBD1 (5 bases). Germline CDR1 and CDR2: LNHDA and SQIVND (reference sequence). This CDR3 has 10 amino acids. V lost 10 bases to trimming and J lost 12 bases, with 13 bases between them. CDR3 in amino acids: CATQGLVQFF. CDR3 sequence (DNA): TGTGCCACCCAGGGCCTTGTGCAGTTCTTC.

This sequence joins TRBV7-2 and TRBJ1-5; D remains ambiguous. Per the germline V gene, CDR1 is SGHTA and CDR2 is FQGNSA. This CDR3 contains 16 residues. Trimming pared 0 bases from V and 6 bases from J, leaving 15 bases between. The CDR3 coding sequence is TGTGCCAGCAGCTTAGCGGGTGGAGGGAATGCTCAGCCCCAGCATTTT. It translates to CASSLAGGGNAQPQHF.

This clone showed up just a few times. The chain has TRBV9 and TRBJ1-3; 8 bases match TRBD1. V dropped 4 bases and J dropped 3; count of bases not matched to a gene: 9. The germline gives CDR1 SGDLS, CDR2 YYNGEE. The CDR3 runs 16 residues. Here the CDR3 reads CASSRRTGFSGNTIYF. The CDR3 coding sequence is TGTGCCAGCAGCAGAAGGACAGGGTTCAGTGGAAACACCATATATTTT.

V usage is TRBV27 and J usage is TRBJ1-1; 8 bases agree with TRBD1. Germline V gene data show CDR1 as MNHEY and CDR2 as SMNVEV (reference sequence). J gave up 0 bases and V 1 base, and 1 base lay outside the gene matches. The CDR3 is made up of 15 amino acids. CDR3 bases: TGTGCCAGCAGTTTATGGACAGGGATGAACACTGAAGCTTTCTTT. Protein sequence: CASSLWTGMNTEAFF.

The V and J genes are TRBV11-2 and TRBJ1-2, with 10 bases fitting TRBD1. V lost 6 bases, J lost 2 bases, and 6 bases stayed unmatched. Germline loops: CDR1 SGHAT, CDR2 FQNNGV. CDR3 length: 15 amino acids. The CDR3 protein is CASRPGDRGNYGYTF. The CDR3 nucleotides are TGTGCCAGCAGGCCGGGGGACAGGGGCAACTATGGCTACACCTTC.

This clone was found a few times. V and J are TRBV30 and TRBJ2-1; TRBD2 is a possible D gene (5 bases). V dropped 3 bases and J dropped 4 bases, with 10 bases sitting between them. This CDR3 comprises 13 residues. Per the germline V gene, CDR1 is GTSNPN and CDR2 is SVGIG (reference sequence). The CDR3 DNA reads TGTGCCTGGAGGGCGGACTTATACAATGAGCAGTTCTTC. This codes for CAWRADLYNEQFF.

The chain employs TRBV5-6 and TRBJ1-4; possible D gene TRBD1, 6 bases. V dropped 6 bases and J dropped 7 bases, with 16 bases sitting between them. From germline, CDR1 is SGHDT and CDR2 YYEEEE. The CDR3 extends over 14 amino acids. The CDR3 sequence is CASTAGVGGEKLFF. In DNA form, the CDR3 reads TGTGCCAGCACAGCAGGGGTGGGCGGTGAAAAACTGTTTTTT. The full variable domain, with the rest looked up from reference TRBV5-6 and TRBJ1-4, is DAGVTQSPTHLIKTRGQQVTLRCSPKSGHDTVSWYQQALGQGPQFIFQYYEEEERQRGNFPDRFSGHQFPNYSSELNVNALLLGDSALYLCASTAGVGGEKLFFGSGTQLSVL.

The rearrangement links TRBV7-9 to TRBJ2-5; possibly TRBD2 for D (5 bases). V was shortened by 6 bases and J by 1 base, with 15 bases between the two germline ends. This CDR3 is 15 amino acids long. Germline assignment: CDR1 SEHNR and CDR2 FQNEAQ (reference sequence). The CDR3 coding sequence is TGTGCCAGCAGTTCTCGGACTCGGCGCCAAGAGACCCAGTACTTC. Its translation: CASSSRTRRQETQYF.